The 32 T cell receptor beta chains reported below all come from one sample, sequenced in a study of blood T cells in healthy people across ages. A second PCR of about 7 to 12 cycles used a sample-barcoded 5' primer and a J-beta primer mix. TCRdb used MiXCR to reprocess the 5' RACE reads, holding one entry per CDR3 protein. This table holds some 1.5 million distinct CDR3 sequences, under 55% found once. Sequencing was performed on blood. The source of these receptors is a woman younger than 35 in good health.

The rearrangement joins TRBV5-1 to TRBJ1-2, with 7 positions matching TRBD1. V lost 4 bases, J lost 3 bases, and 12 bases stayed unmatched. Germline V gene data show CDR1 as SGHRS and CDR2 as YFSETQ. The CDR3 contains 16 residues. The CDR3 DNA reads as TGCGCCAGCAGCGTCCGGGACAGAGCGCCTGACTATGGCTACACCTTC. Translated: CASSVRDRAPDYGYTF.

The chain combines TRBV10-3 with TRBJ1-6; 8 bases are a match to TRBD1. The CDR3 contains 13 residues. J gave up 10 bases and V 6 bases, and 5 bases lay outside the gene matches. Germline assignment: CDR1 ENHRY and CDR2 SYGVKD. The CDR3 region is CAIRTGAKSPLHF. CDR3 DNA sequence: TGTGCCATCAGGACAGGGGCGAAGTCACCCCTCCACTTT.

As concerns this clonotype: The germline gene is not matched at one end of the junction; a read error may be the cause. V and J are TRBV20-1 and TRBJ1-5, with unresolved D. This CDR3 region has 14 residues. Germline V gene lookup returns CDR1 DFQATT and CDR2 SNEGSKA (reference sequence). The CDR3 DNA reads as TGCAGTGCTAGAGGGACGTTGGGCAATCAGCCCCGGCATTTT. Translation: CSARGTLGNQPRHF.

The V gene is TRBV4-1, the J gene TRBJ2-7; no clear D. Trimming cost V 6 bases and J 0 bases, with 12 bases left between them. Germline CDR1 MGHRA, CDR2 YSYEKL. The CDR3 runs 14 residues. This CDR3 is CASSPIESSYEQYF. CDR3 DNA sequence: TGCGCCAGCAGTCCTATTGAGAGCTCCTACGAGCAGTACTTC.

The chain carries TRBV3-1 and TRBJ2-2; D call uncertain. Germline CDR1 and CDR2: LGHDT and YNNKEL (reference sequence). The CDR3 length is 13 residues. With 3 bases removed from V and 1 base from J, the gap between germline ends came to 3 bases. The CDR3 here is CASSQWNTGELFF. The CDR3, as DNA: TGTGCCAGCAGCCAGTGGAACACCGGGGAGCTGTTTTTT.

J is TRBJ1-4 and V is TRBV27, with D uncertain. The CDR3 has 13 residues. V was cut by 2 bases and J by 8 bases, with 9 bases left in between. CDR1 and CDR2 from the germline V gene are MNHEY and SMNVEV (reference sequence). The CDR3 DNA reads TGTGCCAGCAGTTTAGGGTTGGACGAAAAACTGTTTTTT. Amino acid sequence: CASSLGLDEKLFF.

V and J are TRBV4-3 and TRBJ2-7; 9 bases agree with TRBD2. Germline trimming cut 1 base from V and 3 bases from J; bases unmatched to any gene: 4. The germline CDR1 and CDR2 sequences are LGHNA and YSLEER. CDR3 length equals 15 residues. The CDR3 is CASSQAGREGYEQYF. The CDR3, as DNA: TGCGCCAGCAGCCAAGCCGGGCGGGAGGGCTACGAGCAGTACTTC.

V usage is TRBV29-1 and J usage is TRBJ2-4; no clear D gene. V lost 3 bases, J lost 13 bases, and 22 bases lay in between. CDR3 length equals 14 residues. The germline gives CDR1 SQVTM, CDR2 ANQGSEA. The CDR3 bases are TGCAGCGTTGAGACGGTCCTCTCCTACAATGAGCAGTACTTC. It specifies CSVETVLSYNEQYF. The whole variable domain, remainder taken from reference TRBV29-1 and TRBJ2-4, is SAVISQKPSRDICQRGTSLTIQCQVDSQVTMMFWYRQQPGQSLTLIATANQGSEATYESGFVIDKFPISRPNLTFSTLTVSNMSPEDSSIYLCSVETVLSYNEQYFGAGTRLSVL.

This clonotype was counted only a few times. J is TRBJ2-1 and V is TRBV5-1; D may be TRBD1 (5 bases). The CDR3 length is 19 residues. Germline V lookup: CDR1 SGHRS, CDR2 YFSETQ. Trimming took off 3 bases at V and 4 bases at J, with 26 bases between the two ends. CDR3 sequence reads: CASSSPHLAGNGSYNEQFF. DNA of the CDR3: TGCGCCAGCAGCTCCCCGCATCTTGCAGGGAATGGTTCGTACAATGAGCAGTTCTTC.

The chain is built from TRBV9 and TRBJ1-2; D not resolved. Germline-derived CDR1 and CDR2 are SGDLS and YYNGEE. The CDR3 runs to 16 residues. The V and J ends lost 0 bases and 8 bases respectively, with 20 bases between them. The CDR3 DNA sequence: TGTGCCAGCAGCGTAGAAGGAGGGCCCAATGTGGGGGGCTACACCTTC. Translated, it gives CASSVEGGPNVGGYTF.

This clonotype has a handful of counts. V usage is TRBV7-2 and J usage is TRBJ1-2; D not certain. Trimming stripped 2 bases from V and 2 bases from J, with 15 bases between. Germline V gene data show CDR1 as SGHTA and CDR2 as FQGNSA. The CDR3 totals 16 residues. The DNA of the CDR3 is TGTGCCAGCAGCTTAACCGGGCGTTCGGACAACTATGGCTACACCTTC. Amino acids: CASSLTGRSDNYGYTF.

This clonotype has a single count. The chain has TRBV28 and TRBJ2-1; TRBD1 aligns across 11 bases. The J segment lost 4 bases and the V segment lost 9 bases, leaving 8 bases of the junction unmatched. Germline V gives CDR1 MDHEN, CDR2 SYDVKM. The CDR3 is 15 amino acids. The CDR3 reads CASVTGTGGYNEQFF. The CDR3 nucleotides are TGTGCCAGTGTAACCGGGACAGGGGGATACAATGAGCAGTTCTTC.

V usage is TRBV6-2 or TRBV6-3 and J usage is TRBJ2-1; 8 bases line up with TRBD1. The end of the DNA aligns better with TRBJ2-7, so the J call may be wrong. This CDR3 comprises 15 residues. The germline gives CDR1 MNHEY, CDR2 SVGEGT. In DNA form, the CDR3 reads TGTGCCGCAAGGACAGGGCAAAGGGAAATTAATGAGCAGTACTTC. Protein: CAARTGQREINEQYF.

The CDR3 sequence: CASSLVGLAGQAETQYF. As DNA, the CDR3 is TGTGCCAGCAGCTTAGTAGGTCTAGCGGGACAGGCGGAGACCCAGTACTTC. This chain uses TRBV7-2 with TRBJ2-5; TRBD2 is a possible D gene (9 bases). Trimming pared 1 base from V and 5 bases from J, leaving 20 bases between. CDR1 and CDR2 from the germline V gene are SGHTA and FQGNSA. There are 17 residues in the CDR3.

This chain uses TRBV6-1 with TRBJ1-4; 8 bases are a match to TRBD1. Germline values: CDR1 MNHNS, CDR2 SASEGT. This CDR3 comprises 15 residues. After removal of 3 bases from V and 3 bases from J, the junction contained 3 bases not matched to a gene. The CDR3 here is CASSETTGANEKLFF. The CDR3, as DNA: TGTGCCAGCAGTGAGACGACAGGGGCTAATGAAAAACTGTTTTTT.

The chain uses TRBV29-1 and TRBJ1-2, with D hard to call. V lost 3 bases, J lost 6 bases, and 11 bases lay in between. In germline, CDR1 is SQVTM, CDR2 ANQGSEA. The CDR3 totals 12 residues. CDR3 sequence reads: CSVDESGDGYTF. The CDR3 coding sequence is TGCAGCGTTGATGAATCTGGGGATGGCTACACCTTC.

The V gene is TRBV15, the J gene TRBJ2-1; 11 bases align to TRBD2. This CDR3 region has 15 residues. Germline V gene data show CDR1 as LNHNV and CDR2 as YYDKDF (reference sequence). The ends lost 8 bases at V and 6 bases at J; junction bases unmatched: 9. The CDR3 is CATQTGLAGGNEQFF. The CDR3 DNA reads TGTGCCACCCAGACTGGGCTAGCGGGAGGCAATGAGCAGTTCTTC.

V gene TRBV9 combines with J gene TRBJ1-2, with D perhaps matching TRBD1 (6 bases). The CDR3 has 13 amino acids. V shed 1 base and J shed 4 bases, with 8 bases lying between them. Germline loops: CDR1 SGDLS, CDR2 YYNGEE. The CDR3 sequence is CASSVRDTYGYTF. The CDR3 nucleotides read TGTGCCAGCAGCGTACGGGACACCTATGGCTACACCTTC.

The chain joins TRBV7-8 to TRBJ2-1; the match to TRBD1 covers 9 bases. CDR1 is SGHVS and CDR2 is FQNEAQ in the germline V gene. J was trimmed by 8 bases and V by 5 bases; bases with no gene match: 13. The length of the CDR3 is 16 residues. The CDR3 region is CASSQGTGQRIYEQFF. In nucleotides, the CDR3 is TGTGCCAGCAGCCAAGGGACAGGGCAAAGAATATATGAGCAGTTCTTC. The full variable domain, completed using reference TRBV7-8 and TRBJ2-1, is GAGVSQSPRYKVAKRGQDVALRCDPISGHVSLFWYQQALGQGPEFLTYFQNEAQLDKSGLPSDRFFAERPEGSVSTLKIQRTQQEDSAVYLCASSQGTGQRIYEQFFGPGTRLTVL.

In the case of this clonotype: The junction does not match germline at one end; this may be a read error. The J gene is TRBJ2-5, the V gene TRBV4-1, with no clear D. The CDR3 contains 14 residues. The V gene's germline CDR1 is MGHRA and CDR2 YSYEKL. The CDR3 is CASSQDVNQEIQYF. The DNA for the CDR3 is TGCGCCAGCAGCCAAGACGTTAACCAAGAGATCCAGTACTTC.

In its sample, this clonotype was seen a few times. V is TRBV15 and J is TRBJ2-3; the match to TRBD2 covers 8 bases. The V gene's germline CDR1 is LNHNV and CDR2 YYDKDF (reference sequence). CDR3 size: 15 residues. The J segment lost 6 bases and the V segment lost 2 bases, leaving 7 bases of the junction unmatched. CDR3 sequence (DNA): TGTGCCACCAGCAGATCAGCCGGGGGGGTGGATACGCAGTATTTT. Residues: CATSRSAGGVDTQYF.

There are a few counts of this clonotype. The chain employs TRBV12-3 or TRBV12-4 and TRBJ2-7; D remains ambiguous. The CDR3 spans 13 residues. V lost 5 bases and J 1 base, leaving 9 bases between the germline ends. The CDR3 bases are TGTGCCAGCAGTCCACCTCATTCCTACGAGCAGTACTTC. It codes for CASSPPHSYEQYF.

Only a few counts were recorded for this clonotype. V gene TRBV20-1 combines with J gene TRBJ2-4; possibly TRBD1 for D (8 bases). Per the germline V gene, CDR1 is DFQATT and CDR2 is SNEGSKA (reference sequence). This CDR3 has 14 residues. V was shortened by 6 bases and J by 3 bases, with 15 bases between the two germline ends. CDR3 residues: CSARTGRVKNIQYF. For the CDR3, the DNA is TGCAGTGCCAGGACAGGGAGGGTCAAAAACATTCAGTACTTC.

V and J are TRBV6-2 or TRBV6-3 and TRBJ2-1; D tentatively reads TRBD1 or TRBD2 (7 bases each). Germline CDR1 reads MNHEY; CDR2 reads SVGEGT. CDR3 length: 18 amino acids. The ends were cut back, 5 bases at V and 3 bases at J, with 23 bases in the middle. The CDR3 spells CASSTQGGLVGYYNEQFF. The CDR3 DNA sequence: TGTGCCAGCAGTACCCAGGGGGGGTTAGTAGGCTACTACAATGAGCAGTTCTTC.

The sample holds a few counts of this clonotype. The J gene is TRBJ2-7, the V gene TRBV4-3; D is unresolved. The germline V gene encodes CDR1 LGHNA and CDR2 YSLEER. V shed 0 bases and J shed 1 base, with 13 bases lying between them. The CDR3 loop spans 16 amino acids. The CDR3 DNA reads as TGCGCCAGCAGCCAAGAAAGTTTCGAGGAGTCCTACGAGCAGTACTTC. It is translated as CASSQESFEESYEQYF.

The rearrangement uses TRBV7-8 and TRBJ2-1, with D maybe TRBD1 (5 bases). V was cut by 5 bases and J by 0 bases, with 11 bases left in between. Germline CDR1 reads SGHVS; CDR2 reads FQNEAQ. The length of the CDR3 is 15 residues. The CDR3 here is CASSEDIFSYNEQFF. Here the CDR3 DNA reads TGTGCCAGCAGCGAGGACATCTTCTCCTACAATGAGCAGTTCTTC.

This clonotype was recorded only once. V and J are TRBV7-9 and TRBJ2-5; 9 nucleotides agree with TRBD1. This CDR3 is 15 amino acids long. With V trimmed by 4 bases and J by 4 bases, 7 bases remained unmatched. The germline V gene encodes CDR1 SEHNR and CDR2 FQNEAQ (reference sequence). This CDR3 is CASSSTTGGGETQYF. Written as DNA, the CDR3 is TGTGCCAGCAGCTCGACCACAGGGGGCGGAGAGACCCAGTACTTC.

The chain uses TRBV12-3 or TRBV12-4 and TRBJ2-4, with D uncertain. The CDR3 runs to 15 residues. The germline V and J ends were trimmed by 7 bases and 0 bases, with 13 bases remaining between them. DNA of the CDR3: TGTGCCAGCACCCTCGAATTACTAGCCAAAAACATTCAGTACTTC. Its translation is CASTLELLAKNIQYF.

J is TRBJ2-3 and V is TRBV12-3 or TRBV12-4; D possibly uses TRBD1 or TRBD2 (5 bases each). The CDR3 is 13 residues long. Trimming took 7 bases from V and 8 from J, leaving 16 bases between them. Written as DNA, the CDR3 is TGTGCCAGCACGTGGGGGAGATTCGGTACGCAGTATTTT. Residues: CASTWGRFGTQYF.

Of note for this clonotype: The junction differs from germline at one of its ends, possibly a read error. The chain recombines TRBV4-1 with TRBJ1-2; weak D call: TRBD1 (5 bases). Germline V gene lookup returns CDR1 MGHRA and CDR2 YSYEKL. The CDR3 is made up of 13 amino acids. The DNA of the CDR3 is TGCGCCAGCAACCAAGGAGGGGACTATGGTTACACCTTC. This translates into CASNQGGDYGYTF.

V usage is TRBV7-2 and J usage is TRBJ2-7, with TRBD1 as a possible D gene (6 bases). V lost 1 base and J 1 base, leaving 11 bases between the germline ends. The CDR3 covers 15 residues. The germline CDR1 and CDR2 sequences are SGHTA and FQGNSA. The CDR3 DNA reads TGTGCCAGCAGCTTAGTCACAGGGAGTTCCTACGAGCAGTACTTC. It translates to CASSLVTGSSYEQYF. Drawing the rest from reference TRBV7-2 and TRBJ2-7, the complete variable domain is GAGVSQSPSNKVTEKGKDVELRCDPISGHTALYWYRQSLGQGLEFLIYFQGNSAPDKSGLPSDRFSAERTGGSVSTLTIQRTQQEDSAVYLCASSLVTGSSYEQYFGPGTRLTVT.

A word on this clonotype: One end of the junction varies from germline; a read error may be responsible. The chain recombines TRBV18 with TRBJ1-4; 7 positions match TRBD1. The V gene's germline CDR1 is KGHSH and CDR2 LQKENI. The CDR3 covers 13 residues. CDR3 nucleotide sequence: TGTGCCAGCGCACCCGGGACAGAAGAAAAACTGTTTTTT. Encoded protein: CASAPGTEEKLFF.